This T cell receptor (beta chain) was identified during a study of OX40 agonist ivuxolimab in advanced cancers. Repertoires were generated with immunoSEQ multiplex PCR, while TCRdb's copy carries only in-frame clones and drops some. The table lists 40,000 to 60,000 clones, 80% to 95% of them singletons. The sample consisted of CD4+ or CD8+ T cells sorted from blood, taken in a trial of the OX40 agonist ivuxolimab. The TCR sequence derives from an adult with an advanced solid tumor such as melanoma, head and neck, liver or kidney cancer.

CDR3: CASSQDPSENTEAFF. The CDR3 DNA reads as TGTGCCAGCAGCCAAGATCCTTCAGAGAACACTGAAGCTTTCTTT. The gene calls are TRBV4-2 and TRBJ1-1; no clear D. V lost 0 bases and J 1 base, leaving 9 bases between the germline ends. From germline, CDR1 is LGHNA and CDR2 YNFKEQ. The CDR3 totals 15 residues.